This T cell receptor (beta chain) was recorded in a study of response to subunit inactivated influenza vaccine. The CDR3 extends over 13 amino acids. From germline, CDR1 is SQVTM and CDR2 ANQGSEA. Trimming pared 2 bases from V and 6 bases from J, leaving 10 bases between. General study results and limits: Authors suggested each seasonal influenza vaccination recruits few new T cells.

TCRdb ran MiXCR on the RT-PCR reads and lists one entry per CDR3 protein. The top ten clones hold approximately 10% of a sample with 530,000 or so distinct CDR3 sequences, 10% to 15% of them seen once. This clonotype turned up a few times. Its cognate antigen is unknown. This clonotype originated in a man in his fifties who received an inactivated influenza vaccine. The J gene is TRBJ2-2, the V gene TRBV29-1; D is uncertain. Source: PBMCs from blood, taken on the day of vaccination. For the CDR3, the DNA is TGCAGCGTTGAATCCCCCCCCGCCGGGGAGCTGTTTTTT. As protein: CSVESPPAGELFF.